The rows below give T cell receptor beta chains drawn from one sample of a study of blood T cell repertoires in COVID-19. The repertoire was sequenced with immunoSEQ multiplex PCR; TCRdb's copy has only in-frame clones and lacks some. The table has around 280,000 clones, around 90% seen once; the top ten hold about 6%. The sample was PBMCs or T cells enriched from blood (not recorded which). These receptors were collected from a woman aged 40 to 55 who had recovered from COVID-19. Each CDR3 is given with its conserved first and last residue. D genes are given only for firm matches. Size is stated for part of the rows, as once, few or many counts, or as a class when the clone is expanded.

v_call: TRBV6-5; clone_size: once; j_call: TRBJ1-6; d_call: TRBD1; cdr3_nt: TGTGCCAGCAGGAGAGACAGGGCAGGCAATTCACCCCTCCACTTT; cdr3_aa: CASRRDRAGNSPLHF
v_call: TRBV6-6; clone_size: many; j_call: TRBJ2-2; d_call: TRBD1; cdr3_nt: TGTGCCAGCACCCGACCTGGACAGGAGGCCGGGGAGCTGTTTTTT; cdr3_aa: CASTRPGQEAGELFF
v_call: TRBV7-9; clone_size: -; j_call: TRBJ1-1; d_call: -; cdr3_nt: TGTGCCAGCAGCGCTCAGACCTCGGGGAGTGAAGCTTTCTTT; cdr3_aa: CASSAQTSGSEAFF
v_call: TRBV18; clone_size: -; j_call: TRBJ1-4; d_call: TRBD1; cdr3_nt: TGTGCCAGCTCCCAACTCGCCAGGACAGGGGGTAATGAAAAACTGTTTTTT; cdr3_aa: CASSQLARTGGNEKLFF
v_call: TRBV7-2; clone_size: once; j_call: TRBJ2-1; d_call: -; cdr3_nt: TGTGCCAGCAGCTTAGCGCTGGTTAGAGGACTACGCCCGTACAATGAGCAGTTCTTC; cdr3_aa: CASSLALVRGLRPYNEQFF
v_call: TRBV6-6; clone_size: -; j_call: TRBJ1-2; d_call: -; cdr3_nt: TGTGCCAGCAGCCGGGATGATTATGGCTACACCTTC; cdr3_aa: CASSRDDYGYTF
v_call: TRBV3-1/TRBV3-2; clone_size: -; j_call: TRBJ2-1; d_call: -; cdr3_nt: TGTGCCAGCAGCCAAGATAGGGGAGGAAACAATGAGCAGTTCTTC; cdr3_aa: CASSQDRGGNNEQFF
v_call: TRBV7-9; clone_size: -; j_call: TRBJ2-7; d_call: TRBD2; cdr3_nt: TGTGCCAGTGAGCGGGATTCAAACTACGAGCAGTACTTC; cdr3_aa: CASERDSNYEQYF
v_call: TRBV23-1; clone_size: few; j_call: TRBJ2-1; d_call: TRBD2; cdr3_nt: TGCGCCAGCAGTCAATCAGGACTAGCGGGAGGATCTGAGCAGTTCTTC; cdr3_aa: CASSQSGLAGGSEQFF
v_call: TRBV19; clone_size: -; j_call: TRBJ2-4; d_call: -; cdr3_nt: TGTGCCAGTAGTACAAAACGAGGAGGCAAAAACATTCAGTACTTC; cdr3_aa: CASSTKRGGKNIQYF
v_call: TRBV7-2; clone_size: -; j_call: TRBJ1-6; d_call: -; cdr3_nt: TGTGCCAGCAGCTTATCGAGCTCCTATAATTCACCCCTCCACTTT; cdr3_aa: CASSLSSSYNSPLHF
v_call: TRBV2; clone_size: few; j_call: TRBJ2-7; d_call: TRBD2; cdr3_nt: TGTGCCAGCAGCCCCAGACTAGCGGGAGCCCTCGAGCAGTACTTC; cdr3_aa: CASSPRLAGALEQYF
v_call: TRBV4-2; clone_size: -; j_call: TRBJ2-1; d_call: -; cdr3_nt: TGTGCCAGCAGCCAAGTCGCGGGGCGGATACGGGGGCAGTTCTTC; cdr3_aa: CASSQVAGRIRGQFF
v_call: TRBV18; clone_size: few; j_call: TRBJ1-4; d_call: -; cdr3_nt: TGTGCCAGCTCACCCGGAGCTAATGAAAAACTGTTTTTT; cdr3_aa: CASSPGANEKLFF
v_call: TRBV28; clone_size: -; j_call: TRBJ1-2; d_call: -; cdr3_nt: TGTGCCAGCACCCCGCGCCCGGGACACTACACCTTC; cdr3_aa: CASTPRPGHYTF
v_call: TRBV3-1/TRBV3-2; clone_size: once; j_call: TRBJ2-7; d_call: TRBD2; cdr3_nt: TGTGCCAGCAGCCAAGAGCGGACTAGCGGGAGTCCTTACGAGCAGTACTTC; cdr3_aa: CASSQERTSGSPYEQYF
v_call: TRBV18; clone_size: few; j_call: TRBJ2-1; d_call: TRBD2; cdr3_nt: TGTGCCAGCTCACCACCGGCCCTAGCGGGAAACAATGAGCAGTTCTTC; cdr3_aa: CASSPPALAGNNEQFF